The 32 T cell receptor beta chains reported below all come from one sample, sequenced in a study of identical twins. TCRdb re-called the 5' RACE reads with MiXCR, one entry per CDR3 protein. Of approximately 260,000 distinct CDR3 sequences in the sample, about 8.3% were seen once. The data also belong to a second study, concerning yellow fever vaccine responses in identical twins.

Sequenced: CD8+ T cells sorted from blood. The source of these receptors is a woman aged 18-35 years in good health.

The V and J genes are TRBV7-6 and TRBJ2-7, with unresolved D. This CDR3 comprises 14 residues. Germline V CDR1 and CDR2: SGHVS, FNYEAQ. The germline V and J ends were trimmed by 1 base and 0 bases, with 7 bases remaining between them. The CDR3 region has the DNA TGTGCCAGCAGCTTAGAGGTCGGCTCCTACGAGCAGTACTTC. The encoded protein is CASSLEVGSYEQYF.

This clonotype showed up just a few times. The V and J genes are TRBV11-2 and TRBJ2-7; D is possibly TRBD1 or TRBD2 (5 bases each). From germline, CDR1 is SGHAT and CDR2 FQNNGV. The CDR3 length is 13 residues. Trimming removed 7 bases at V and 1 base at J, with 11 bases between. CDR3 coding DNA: TGTGCCAGCAAACTGTGGGGGTCCTACGAGCAGTACTTC. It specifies CASKLWGSYEQYF. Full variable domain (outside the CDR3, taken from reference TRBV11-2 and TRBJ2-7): EAGVAQSPRYKIIEKRQSVAFWCNPISGHATLYWYQQILGQGPKLLIQFQNNGVVDDSQLPKDRFSAERLKGVDSTLKIQPAKLEDSAVYLCASKLWGSYEQYFGPGTRLTVT.

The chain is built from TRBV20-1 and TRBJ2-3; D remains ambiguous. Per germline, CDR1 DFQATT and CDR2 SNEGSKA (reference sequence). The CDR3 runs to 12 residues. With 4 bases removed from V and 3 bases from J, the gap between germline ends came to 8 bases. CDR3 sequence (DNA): TGCAGTGCTATCACGCGGACAGATACGCAGTATTTT. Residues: CSAITRTDTQYF.

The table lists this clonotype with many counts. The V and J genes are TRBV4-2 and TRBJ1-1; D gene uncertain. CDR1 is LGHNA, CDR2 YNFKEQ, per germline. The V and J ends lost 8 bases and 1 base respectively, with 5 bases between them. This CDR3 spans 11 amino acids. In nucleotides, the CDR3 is TGTGCCAGCGGAAGGAACACTGAAGCTTTCTTT. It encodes CASGRNTEAFF.

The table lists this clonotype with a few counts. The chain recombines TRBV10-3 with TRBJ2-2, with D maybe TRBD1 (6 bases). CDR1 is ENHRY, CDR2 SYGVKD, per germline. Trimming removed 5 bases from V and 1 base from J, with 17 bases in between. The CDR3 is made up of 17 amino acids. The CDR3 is CAISSGTTEMNTGELFF. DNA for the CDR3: TGTGCCATCAGTTCAGGGACAACTGAAATGAACACCGGGGAGCTGTTTTTT.

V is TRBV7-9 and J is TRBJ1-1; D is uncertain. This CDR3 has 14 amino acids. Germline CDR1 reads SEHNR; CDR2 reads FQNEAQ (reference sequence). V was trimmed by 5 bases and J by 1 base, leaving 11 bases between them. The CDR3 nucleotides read TGTGCCAGCAGCCCTTGGGATTCGAACACTGAAGCTTTCTTT. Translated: CASSPWDSNTEAFF.

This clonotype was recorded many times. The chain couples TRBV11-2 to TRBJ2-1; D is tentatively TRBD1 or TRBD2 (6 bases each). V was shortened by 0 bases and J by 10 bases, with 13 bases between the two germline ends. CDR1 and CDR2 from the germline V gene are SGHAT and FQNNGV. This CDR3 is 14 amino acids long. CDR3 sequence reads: CASSLERGAEEQFF. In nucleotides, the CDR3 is TGTGCCAGCAGCTTAGAAAGGGGGGCCGAAGAGCAGTTCTTC.

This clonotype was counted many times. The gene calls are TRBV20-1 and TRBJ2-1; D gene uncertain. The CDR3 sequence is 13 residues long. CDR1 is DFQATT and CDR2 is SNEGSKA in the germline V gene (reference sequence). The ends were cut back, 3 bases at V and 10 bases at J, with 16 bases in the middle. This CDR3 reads CSASSGDGFEQFF. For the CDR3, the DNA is TGCAGTGCTAGTTCCGGAGACGGGTTCGAGCAGTTCTTC.

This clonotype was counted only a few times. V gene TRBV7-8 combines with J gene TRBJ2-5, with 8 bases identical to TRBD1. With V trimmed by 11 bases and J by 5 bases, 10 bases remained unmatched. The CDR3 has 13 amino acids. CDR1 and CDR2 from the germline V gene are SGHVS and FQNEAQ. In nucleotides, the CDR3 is TGTGCCTCCTTTACAGGGGGTCGCGAGACCCAGTACTTC. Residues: CASFTGGRETQYF. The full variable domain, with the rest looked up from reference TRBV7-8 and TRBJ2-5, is GAGVSQSPRYKVAKRGQDVALRCDPISGHVSLFWYQQALGQGPEFLTYFQNEAQLDKSGLPSDRFFAERPEGSVSTLKIQRTQQEDSAVYLCASFTGGRETQYFGPGTRLLVL.

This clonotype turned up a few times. This CDR3 reads CASSVVDSFTDTQYF. DNA of the CDR3: TGTGCCAGCAGCGTAGTCGACAGTTTCACAGATACGCAGTATTTT. The chain carries TRBV9 and TRBJ2-3, with D possibly matching TRBD1 (5 bases). This CDR3 contains 15 residues. In germline, CDR1 is SGDLS, CDR2 YYNGEE. V was pared by 0 bases and J by 2 bases, with 10 bases between.

CDR3 amino acids: CAWSSDYYNEQFF. In nucleotides, the CDR3 is TGTGCCTGGAGCTCCGACTACTACAATGAGCAGTTCTTC. V usage is TRBV30 and J usage is TRBJ2-1; possibly TRBD2 for D (5 bases). The CDR3 has 13 amino acids. CDR1 is GTSNPN, CDR2 SVGIG, per germline (reference sequence). V lost 3 bases, J lost 3 bases, and 9 bases lay in between.

As DNA, the CDR3 is TGTGCCAGCAGCTTTGGGGGGCTGCTGCCGGAAGACGTCCTGACTTTC. Encoded protein: CASSFGGLLPEDVLTF. The chain has TRBV11-2 and TRBJ2-6; either TRBD1 or TRBD2 may fit D (6 bases each). The CDR3 length is 16 residues. Germline CDR1 reads SGHAT; CDR2 reads FQNNGV. Trimming left V 3 bases short and J 11 bases short, with 20 bases between.

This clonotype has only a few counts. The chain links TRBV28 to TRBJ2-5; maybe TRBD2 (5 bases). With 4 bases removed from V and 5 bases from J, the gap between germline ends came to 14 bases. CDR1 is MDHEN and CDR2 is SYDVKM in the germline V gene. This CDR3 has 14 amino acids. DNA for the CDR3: TGTGCCAGCAGTTCCTTCCCACTAGAGGAGACCCAGTACTTC. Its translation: CASSSFPLEETQYF.

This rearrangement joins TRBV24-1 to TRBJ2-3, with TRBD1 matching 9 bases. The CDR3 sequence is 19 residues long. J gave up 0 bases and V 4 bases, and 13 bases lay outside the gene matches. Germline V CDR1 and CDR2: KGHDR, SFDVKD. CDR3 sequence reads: CATSDRDRDPGASTDTQYF. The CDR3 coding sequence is TGTGCCACCAGTGACAGGGACAGGGATCCGGGGGCTAGCACAGATACGCAGTATTTT.

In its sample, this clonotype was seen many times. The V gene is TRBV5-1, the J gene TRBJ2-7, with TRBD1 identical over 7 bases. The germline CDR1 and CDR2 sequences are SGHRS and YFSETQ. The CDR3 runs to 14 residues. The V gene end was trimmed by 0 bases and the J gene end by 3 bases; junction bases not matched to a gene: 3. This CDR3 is CASSLEGALYEQYF. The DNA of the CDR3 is TGCGCCAGCAGCTTGGAGGGGGCCCTCTACGAGCAGTACTTC. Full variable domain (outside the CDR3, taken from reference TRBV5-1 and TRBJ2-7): KAGVTQTPRYLIKTRGQQVTLSCSPISGHRSVSWYQQTPGQGLQFLFEYFSETQRNKGNFPGRFSGRQFSNSRSEMNVSTLELGDSALYLCASSLEGALYEQYFGPGTRLTVT.

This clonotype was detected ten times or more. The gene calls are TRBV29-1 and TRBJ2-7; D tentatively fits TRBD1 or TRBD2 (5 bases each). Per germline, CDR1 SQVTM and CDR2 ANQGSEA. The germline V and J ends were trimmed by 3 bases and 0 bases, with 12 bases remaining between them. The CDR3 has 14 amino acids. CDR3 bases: TGCAGCGTTGATGGGGCTAGCAGCTCCTACGAGCAGTACTTC. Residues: CSVDGASSSYEQYF.

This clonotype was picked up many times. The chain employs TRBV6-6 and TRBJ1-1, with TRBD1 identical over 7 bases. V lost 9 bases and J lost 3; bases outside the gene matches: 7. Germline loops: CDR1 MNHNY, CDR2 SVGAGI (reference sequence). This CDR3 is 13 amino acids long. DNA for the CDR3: TGTGCCAGTTCAGGGGGGTCGTACACTGAAGCTTTCTTT. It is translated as CASSGGSYTEAFF.

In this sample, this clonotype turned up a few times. For the CDR3, the DNA is TGCGCCAGCAGCCAAGTGGGACGGCGACAAGAGACCCAGTACTTC. This encodes CASSQVGRRQETQYF. The V and J genes are TRBV4-1 and TRBJ2-5; either TRBD1 or TRBD2 may supply D (5 bases each). In germline, CDR1 is MGHRA, CDR2 YSYEKL. V was cut by 1 base and J by 2 bases, with 11 bases left in between. The CDR3 runs 15 residues.

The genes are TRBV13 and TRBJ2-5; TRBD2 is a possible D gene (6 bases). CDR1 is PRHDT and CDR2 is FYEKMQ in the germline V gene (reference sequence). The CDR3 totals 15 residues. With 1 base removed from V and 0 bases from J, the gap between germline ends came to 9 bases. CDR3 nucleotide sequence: TGTGCCAGCAGCTTAGAGGCGGGATACCAAGAGACCCAGTACTTC. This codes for CASSLEAGYQETQYF. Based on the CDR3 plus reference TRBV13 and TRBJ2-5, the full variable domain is AAGVIQSPRHLIKEKRETATLKCYPIPRHDTVYWYQQGPGQDPQFLISFYEKMQSDKGSIPDRFSAQQFSDYHSELNMSSLELGDSALYFCASSLEAGYQETQYFGPGTRLLVL.

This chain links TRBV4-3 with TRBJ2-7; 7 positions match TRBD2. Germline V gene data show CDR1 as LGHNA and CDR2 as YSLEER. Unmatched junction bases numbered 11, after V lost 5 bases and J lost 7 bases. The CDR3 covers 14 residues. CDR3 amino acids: CASSLGGDYPEQYF. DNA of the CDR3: TGCGCCAGCAGCTTAGGTGGGGACTACCCTGAGCAGTACTTC.

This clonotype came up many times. The CDR3 DNA is TGTGCCAGCAGTTTGGGGGGCCCCAGTGAGACCCAGTACTTC. Residues: CASSLGGPSETQYF. This chain connects TRBV12-3 or TRBV12-4 to TRBJ2-5, with D perhaps TRBD1 or TRBD2 (6 bases each). Trimming left V 3 bases short and J 5 bases short, with 13 bases between. The CDR3 is 14 residues long.

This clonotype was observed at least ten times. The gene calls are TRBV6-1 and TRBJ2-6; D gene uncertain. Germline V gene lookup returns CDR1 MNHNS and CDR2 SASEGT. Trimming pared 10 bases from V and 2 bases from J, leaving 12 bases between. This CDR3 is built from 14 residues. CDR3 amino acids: CATPIGPGANVLTF. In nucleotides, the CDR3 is TGTGCCACTCCCATTGGTCCTGGGGCCAACGTCCTGACTTTC.

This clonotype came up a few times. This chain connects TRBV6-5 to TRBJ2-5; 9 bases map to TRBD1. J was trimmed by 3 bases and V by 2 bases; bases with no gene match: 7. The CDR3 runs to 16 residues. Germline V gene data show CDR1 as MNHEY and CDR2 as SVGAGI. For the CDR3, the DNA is TGTGCCAGCAGTTACCTAACAGGGGGCGCAAAAGAGACCCAGTACTTC. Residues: CASSYLTGGAKETQYF.

For the CDR3, the DNA is TGTGCCAGCAGCCCAGCATCGTTTGTTCAGAAATACTACGAGCAGTACTTC. Protein sequence: CASSPASFVQKYYEQYF. The chain combines TRBV14 with TRBJ2-7, with D hard to call. The CDR3 covers 17 residues. Trimming took off 4 bases at V and 3 bases at J, with 22 bases between the two ends. CDR1 is SGHDN and CDR2 is FVKESK in the germline V gene.

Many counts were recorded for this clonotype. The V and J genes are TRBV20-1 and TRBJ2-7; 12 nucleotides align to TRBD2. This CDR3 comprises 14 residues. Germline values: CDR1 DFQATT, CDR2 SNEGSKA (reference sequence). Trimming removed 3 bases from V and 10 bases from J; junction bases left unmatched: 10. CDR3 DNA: TGCAGTGCTAGGGTGACTAGCGGGAGATTCCTCCAGTACTTC. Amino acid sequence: CSARVTSGRFLQYF.

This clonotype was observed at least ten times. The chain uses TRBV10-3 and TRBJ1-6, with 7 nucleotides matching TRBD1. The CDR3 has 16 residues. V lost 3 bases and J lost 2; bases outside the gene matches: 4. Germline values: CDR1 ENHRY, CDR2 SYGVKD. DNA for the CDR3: TGTGCCATCAGTGACCGAGGGGGCACCTATAATTCACCCCTCCACTTT. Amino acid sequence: CAISDRGGTYNSPLHF.

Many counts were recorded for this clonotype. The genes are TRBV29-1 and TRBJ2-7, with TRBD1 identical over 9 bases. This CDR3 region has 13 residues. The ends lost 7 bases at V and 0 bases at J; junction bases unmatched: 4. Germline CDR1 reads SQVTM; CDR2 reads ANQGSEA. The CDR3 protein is CSGGTGSSYEQYF. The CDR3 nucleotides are TGCAGCGGGGGGACAGGGAGCTCCTACGAGCAGTACTTC.

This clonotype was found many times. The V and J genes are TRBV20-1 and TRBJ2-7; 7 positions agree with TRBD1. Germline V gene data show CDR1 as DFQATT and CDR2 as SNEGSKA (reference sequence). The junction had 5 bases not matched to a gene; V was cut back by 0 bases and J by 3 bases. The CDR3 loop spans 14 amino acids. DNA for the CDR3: TGCAGTGCTAGAGATCTTTACAGGGGCTACGAGCAGTACTTC. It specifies CSARDLYRGYEQYF.

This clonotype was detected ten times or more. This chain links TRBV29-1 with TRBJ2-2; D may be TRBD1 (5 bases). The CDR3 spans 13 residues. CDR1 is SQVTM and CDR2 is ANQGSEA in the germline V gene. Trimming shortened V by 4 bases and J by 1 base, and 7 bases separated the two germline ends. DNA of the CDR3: TGCAGCGTTGGGGGCTGGAACACCGGGGAGCTGTTTTTT. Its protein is CSVGGWNTGELFF.

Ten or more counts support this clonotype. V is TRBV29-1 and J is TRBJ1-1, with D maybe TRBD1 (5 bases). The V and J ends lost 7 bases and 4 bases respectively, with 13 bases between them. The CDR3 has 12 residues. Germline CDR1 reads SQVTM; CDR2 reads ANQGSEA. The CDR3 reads CSAWTTATEAFF. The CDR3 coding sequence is TGCAGCGCCTGGACAACGGCCACTGAAGCTTTCTTT. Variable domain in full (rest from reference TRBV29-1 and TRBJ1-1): SAVISQKPSRDICQRGTSLTIQCQVDSQVTMMFWYRQQPGQSLTLIATANQGSEATYESGFVIDKFPISRPNLTFSTLTVSNMSPEDSSIYLCSAWTTATEAFFGQGTRLTVV.

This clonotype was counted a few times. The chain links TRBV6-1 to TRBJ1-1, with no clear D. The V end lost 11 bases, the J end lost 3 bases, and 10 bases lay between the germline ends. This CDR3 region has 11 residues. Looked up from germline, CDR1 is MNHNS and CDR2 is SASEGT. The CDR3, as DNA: TGTGCCGGCGGGGTTGACACTGAAGCTTTCTTT. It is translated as CAGGVDTEAFF.

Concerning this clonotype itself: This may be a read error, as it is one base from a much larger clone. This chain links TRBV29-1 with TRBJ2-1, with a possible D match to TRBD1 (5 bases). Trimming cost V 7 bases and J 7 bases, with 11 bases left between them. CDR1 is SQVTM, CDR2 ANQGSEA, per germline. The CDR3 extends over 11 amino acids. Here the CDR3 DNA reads TGCAGCGCGACAGTCCAAAATGAGCAGTTCTTC. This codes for CSATVQNEQFF.